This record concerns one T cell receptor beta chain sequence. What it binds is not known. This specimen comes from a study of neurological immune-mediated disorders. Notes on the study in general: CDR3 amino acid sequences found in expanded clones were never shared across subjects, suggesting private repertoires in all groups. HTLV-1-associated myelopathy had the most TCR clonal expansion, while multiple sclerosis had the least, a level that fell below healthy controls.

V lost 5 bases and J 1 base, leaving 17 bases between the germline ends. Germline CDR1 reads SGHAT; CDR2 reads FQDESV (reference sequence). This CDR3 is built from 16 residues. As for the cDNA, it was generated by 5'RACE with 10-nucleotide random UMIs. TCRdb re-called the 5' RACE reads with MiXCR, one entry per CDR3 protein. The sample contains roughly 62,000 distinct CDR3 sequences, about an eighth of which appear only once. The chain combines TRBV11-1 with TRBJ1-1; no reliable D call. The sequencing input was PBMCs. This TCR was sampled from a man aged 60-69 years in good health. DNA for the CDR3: TGTGCCAGCAGCCGCGGACGGCTTGGTGGGAACACTGAAGCTTTCTTT. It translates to CASSRGRLGGNTEAFF.